These 2 T cell receptor beta chains were all obtained from the same sample, sequenced in a study of STAT5B mutations in CD4+ large granular lymphocyte leukemia. Only in-frame clones appear in the TCRdb table, and some are missing; sequencing was by immunoSEQ multiplex PCR. The sample yields approximately 20,000 clones, approximately 84% seen once. Sample: CD4+ T cells from blood buffy coats. The receptors here all came from a human donor in good health.

A remark on this clone: Relative to the germline gene, one junction end is altered; a read error may explain this. J is TRBJ1-6 and V is TRBV10-3; 9 bases agree with TRBD1. CDR3 length equals 14 residues. Looked up from germline, CDR1 is ENHRY and CDR2 is SYGVKD. The DNA for the CDR3 is TGTGCCATCAGCCGGGACAGGGAAAATTCTCCCCTCCACTTT. It yields the protein CAISRDRENSPLHF.

This chain uses TRBV4-1 with TRBJ2-3; 11 positions match TRBD2. Germline CDR1 and CDR2: MGHRA and YSYEKL. V shed 0 bases and J 5 bases; nucleotides not matched to a gene: 4. CDR3 length: 16 residues. The CDR3 sequence is CASSQDSGRALDTQYF. In DNA form, the CDR3 reads TGCGCCAGCAGCCAAGATAGCGGGAGGGCCTTAGATACGCAGTATTTT.